This TCR beta chain was identified during a study of blood T cell repertoires in COVID-19. In the study overall: Collection of acute and convalescent COVID-19 samples took place in the United States, Italy and Spain. In each case, the material was cDNA or gDNA derived from T cells, B-cell-depleted T cells, or PBMCs.

This clone has only one observation. This CDR3 has 13 residues. The J segment lost 12 bases and the V segment lost 3 bases, leaving 12 bases of the junction unmatched. Germline CDR1 is SGHRS and CDR2 is YFSETQ. In the study's own analysis: Reference gene primer amplification gave nucleated cell count estimates. The repertoire was sequenced with immunoSEQ multiplex PCR; TCRdb's copy has only in-frame clones and lacks some. V, J and clone size derive from that table, while D and trimming were established from the DNA sequence. The sample shows around 81,000 clones, approximately 80% of them seen only once.

The TCR originated in a human donor in a cohort sampled during active COVID-19. What was sequenced was peripheral blood. The V call is TRBV5-1, the J call TRBJ2-7, with TRBD2 identical over 7 bases. Here the CDR3 DNA reads TGCGCCAGCAGCTGGGAGGGACTCCTTCTATGGTACTTC. Residues: CASSWEGLLLWYF.